One sample yielded the 17 T cell receptor beta chains listed below, sequenced in a study of cytomegalovirus exposure and HLA in healthy donors. Researchers ran the PCR with 60 Vbeta and 13 Jbeta primers. Clones were sequenced by immunoSEQ multiplex PCR, and TCRdb holds only the in-frame ones, with some missing. The sample includes 150,000 to 200,000 clones, approximately 86% of them seen just once. What was sequenced was PBMCs. Source of these receptors: a woman younger than 30 in good health and CMV-seronegative.

The chain combines TRBV7-9 with TRBJ2-7; 9 nucleotides line up with TRBD1. Looked up from germline, CDR1 is SEHNR and CDR2 is FQNEAQ (reference sequence). V gave up 4 bases and J gave up 3 bases; unmatched junction bases: 10. The CDR3 consists of 16 residues. CDR3 DNA sequence: TGTGCCAGCAGCTCTAGGTGGACAGGGGCGATCTACGAGCAGTACTTC. Residues: CASSSRWTGAIYEQYF. Combining the CDR3 with reference TRBV7-9 and TRBJ2-7 gives the whole variable domain DTGVSQNPRHKITKRGQNVTFRCDPISEHNRLYWYRQTLGQGPEFLTYFQNEAQLEKSRLLSDRFSAERPKGSFSTLEIQRTEQGDSAMYLCASSSRWTGAIYEQYFGPGTRLTVT.

This clone has only a few counts. The CDR3 protein is CASSLRGKAEAFF. CDR3 nucleotide sequence: TGCGCCAGCAGCTTGAGGGGGAAGGCTGAAGCTTTCTTT. V usage is TRBV5-1 and J usage is TRBJ1-1; weak D call: TRBD1 (6 bases). With 1 base removed from V and 6 bases from J, the gap between germline ends came to 10 bases. Germline V gives CDR1 SGHRS, CDR2 YFSETQ. CDR3 size: 13 residues.

This sequence joins TRBV2 and TRBJ2-1, with 9 positions matching TRBD2. CDR3 size: 15 residues. V gave up 7 bases and J gave up 3 bases; unmatched junction bases: 7. Germline loops: CDR1 SNHLY, CDR2 FYNNEI. The CDR3, as DNA: TGTGCCAGCACTCAAGCGGGGGGAAACTACAATGAGCAGTTCTTC. Residues: CASTQAGGNYNEQFF.

The chain couples TRBV30 to TRBJ2-1, with 9 bases identical to TRBD1. The CDR3 length is 14 residues. The germline V gene encodes CDR1 GTSNPN and CDR2 SVGIG (reference sequence). V lost 8 bases and J lost 4; bases outside the gene matches: 9. The CDR3 coding sequence is TGTGCCGGAGAAGACAGGGGGGTTTACAATGAGCAGTTCTTC. It is translated as CAGEDRGVYNEQFF.

This clone was counted a single time. The chain couples TRBV9 to TRBJ2-1; 12 bases fit TRBD2. Per germline, CDR1 SGDLS and CDR2 YYNGEE. The CDR3 runs to 15 residues. V trimming: 6 bases; J trimming: 6 bases; junction bases outside the gene matches: 7. The CDR3 nucleotides are TGTGCCAGCAAGTACCTAGCGGGGGGGGTCAATGAGCAGTTCTTC. It is translated as CASKYLAGGVNEQFF.

The rearrangement uses TRBV6-7 and TRBJ2-3; weak D call: TRBD1 (5 bases). TRBV6-7 is an ORF for which the function is uncertain. V shed 5 bases and J shed 0 bases, with 30 bases lying between them. The CDR3 consists of 21 residues. CDR3 bases: TGTGCCAGCAGTCGCAGCTCCGTGGGCTGGGGCTATCCCCCTAGCACAGATACGCAGTATTTT. As protein: CASSRSSVGWGYPPSTDTQYF.

This chain links TRBV28 with TRBJ2-5, with 10 bases that match TRBD2. TRBJ2-7 explains the end of the DNA better; the J call may be wrong. Germline assignment: CDR1 MDHEN and CDR2 SYDVKM. CDR3 length: 17 residues. The CDR3 spells CASSFSPRLAGVHEQYF. As DNA, the CDR3 is TGTGCCAGCAGTTTCTCACCCCGGCTAGCGGGAGTCCACGAGCAGTACTTC.

The chain recombines TRBV2 with TRBJ1-5; 8 positions match TRBD1. The CDR3 is 14 residues long. Trimming cost V 4 bases and J 5 bases; bases outside gene matches: 4. Germline lookup yields CDR1 SNHLY and CDR2 FYNNEI. CDR3 nucleotide sequence: TGTGCCAGCAGTGGGACAGGGCCCGATCAGCCCCAGCATTTT. Its protein is CASSGTGPDQPQHF.

J is TRBJ2-7 and V is TRBV5-1; 7 bases line up with TRBD1. This CDR3 has 15 residues. V shed 0 bases and J 3 bases; nucleotides not matched to a gene: 6. Germline CDR1 reads SGHRS; CDR2 reads YFSETQ. In DNA, the CDR3 is TGCGCCAGCAGCTTGGGACAGGGCAGAAACTACGAGCAGTACTTC. This gives the protein CASSLGQGRNYEQYF. Full variable domain (missing parts from reference TRBV5-1 and TRBJ2-7): KAGVTQTPRYLIKTRGQQVTLSCSPISGHRSVSWYQQTPGQGLQFLFEYFSETQRNKGNFPGRFSGRQFSNSRSEMNVSTLELGDSALYLCASSLGQGRNYEQYFGPGTRLTVT.

The chain recombines TRBV6-1 with TRBJ1-1; D uncertain. This CDR3 is built from 15 residues. Germline lookup yields CDR1 MNHNS and CDR2 SASEGT. Trimming took off 9 bases at V and 0 bases at J, with 17 bases between the two ends. The CDR3: CASIPTVGVNTEAFF. As DNA, the CDR3 is TGTGCCAGTATCCCGACCGTGGGAGTGAACACTGAAGCTTTCTTT.

J is TRBJ2-2 and V is TRBV30; tentative D call: TRBD1 (6 bases). The V gene's germline CDR1 is GTSNPN and CDR2 SVGIG (reference sequence). Trimming took off 1 base at V and 7 bases at J, with 13 bases between the two ends. The CDR3 has 14 residues. The CDR3 region is CAWSAPTGSGELFF. CDR3 DNA sequence: TGTGCCTGGAGTGCTCCCACAGGGAGCGGGGAGCTGTTTTTT.

V gene TRBV7-9 combines with J gene TRBJ2-5; D call uncertain. Trimming removed 1 base at V and 4 bases at J, with 10 bases between. The CDR3 contains 14 residues. CDR1 is SEHNR and CDR2 is FQNEAQ in the germline V gene (reference sequence). Written as DNA, the CDR3 is TGTGCCAGCAGCTTAGGGAGAGGAATAGAGACCCAGTACTTC. It codes for CASSLGRGIETQYF.

CDR3 bases: TGCAGTGCGCTTGGGCCGAATACGCAGTATTTT. Its translation is CSALGPNTQYF. V and J are TRBV20-1 and TRBJ2-3; the D is unclear. Germline lookup yields CDR1 DFQATT and CDR2 SNEGSKA (reference sequence). The V and J ends lost 6 bases and 7 bases respectively, with 11 bases between them. The CDR3 sequence is 11 residues long.

CDR3 nucleotides: TGCGCCAGCAGCCCTACTCGTACCAGGGGTCCGAAAGGACACATTCAGTACTTC. This sequence encodes CASSPTRTRGPKGHIQYF. This rearrangement joins TRBV4-1 to TRBJ2-4, with D possibly TRBD1 on 6 matching bases. The CDR3 runs 18 residues. The V end lost 4 bases, the J end lost 8 bases, and 27 bases lay between the germline ends. Germline values: CDR1 MGHRA, CDR2 YSYEKL.

This clone has just one count. This rearrangement joins TRBV27 to TRBJ2-1; D uncertain. Between the trimmed V and J ends, which lost 5 bases and 4 bases, there was a span of 12 bases. This CDR3 region has 14 residues. Germline V gives CDR1 MNHEY, CDR2 SMNVEV (reference sequence). CDR3 coding DNA: TGTGCCAGCAGTCTATGGAGTTCTTACAATGAGCAGTTCTTC. Its protein product is CASSLWSSYNEQFF.

The chain couples TRBV27 to TRBJ2-1; 11 bases align to TRBD2. Trimming cost V 7 bases and J 5 bases; bases outside gene matches: 7. The CDR3 is made up of 15 amino acids. The V gene's germline CDR1 is MNHEY and CDR2 SMNVEV (reference sequence). CDR3 loop: CASTPGTSGHNEQFF. CDR3 DNA: TGTGCCAGCACTCCCGGGACTAGCGGCCACAATGAGCAGTTCTTC.

The chain couples TRBV5-1 to TRBJ2-1, with 11 positions matching TRBD1. V lost 0 bases to trimming and J lost 7 bases; unmatched junction nucleotides: 6. This CDR3 has 16 residues. From germline, CDR1 is SGHRS and CDR2 YFSETQ. The CDR3 region has the DNA TGCGCCAGCAGCTTGGCAGGGACAGGGGGTCGTAATGAGCAGTTCTTC. It yields the protein CASSLAGTGGRNEQFF.